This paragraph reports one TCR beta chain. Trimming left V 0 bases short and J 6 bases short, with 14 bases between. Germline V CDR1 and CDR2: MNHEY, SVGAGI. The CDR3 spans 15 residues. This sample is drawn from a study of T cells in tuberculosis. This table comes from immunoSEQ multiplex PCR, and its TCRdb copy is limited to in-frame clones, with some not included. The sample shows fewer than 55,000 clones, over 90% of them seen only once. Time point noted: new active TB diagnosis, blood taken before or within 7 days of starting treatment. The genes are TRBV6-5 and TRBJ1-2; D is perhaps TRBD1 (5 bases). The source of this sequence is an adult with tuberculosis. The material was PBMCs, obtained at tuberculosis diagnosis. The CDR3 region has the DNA TGTGCCAGCAGTTACTCGACTCCAGGGTCGGATGGCTACACCTTC. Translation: CASSYSTPGSDGYTF.